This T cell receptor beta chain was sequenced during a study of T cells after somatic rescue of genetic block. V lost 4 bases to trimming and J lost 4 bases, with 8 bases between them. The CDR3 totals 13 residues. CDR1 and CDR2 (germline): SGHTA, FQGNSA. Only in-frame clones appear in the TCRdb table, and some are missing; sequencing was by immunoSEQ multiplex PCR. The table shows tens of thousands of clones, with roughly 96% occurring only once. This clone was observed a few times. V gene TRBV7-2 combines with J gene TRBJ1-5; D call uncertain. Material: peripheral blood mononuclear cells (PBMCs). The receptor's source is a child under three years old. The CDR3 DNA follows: TGTGCCAGCAGCTGGGCGGGTAATCAGCCCCAGCATTTT. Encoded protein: CASSWAGNQPQHF.